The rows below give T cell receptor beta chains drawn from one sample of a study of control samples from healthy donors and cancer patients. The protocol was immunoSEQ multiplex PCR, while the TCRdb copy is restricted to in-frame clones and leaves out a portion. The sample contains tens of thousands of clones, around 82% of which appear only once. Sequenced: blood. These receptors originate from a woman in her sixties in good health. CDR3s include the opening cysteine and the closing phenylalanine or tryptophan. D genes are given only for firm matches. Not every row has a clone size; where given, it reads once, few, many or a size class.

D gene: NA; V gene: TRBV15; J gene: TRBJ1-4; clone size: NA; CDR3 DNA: TGTGCCACCAGCAGAGATCGGGGAGTAGCTAATGAAAAACTGTTTTTT; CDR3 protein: CATSRDRGVANEKLFF
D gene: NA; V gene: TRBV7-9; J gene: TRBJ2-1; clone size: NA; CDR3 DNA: TGTGCCAGCAGACCTCCCCGGCCCGGAGGTGAGCAGTTCTTC; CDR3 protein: CASRPPRPGGEQFF
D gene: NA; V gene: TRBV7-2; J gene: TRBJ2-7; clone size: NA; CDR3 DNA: TGTGCCAGCAGCTCCCTGCGGGCTACTTACGAGCAGTACTTC; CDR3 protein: CASSSLRATYEQYF
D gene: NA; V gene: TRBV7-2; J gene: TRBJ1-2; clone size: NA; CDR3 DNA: TGTGCCAGCAGCTTATCGCAGGGCGTCTATGGCTACACCTTC; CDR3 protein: CASSLSQGVYGYTF
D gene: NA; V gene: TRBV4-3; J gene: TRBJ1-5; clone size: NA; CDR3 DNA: TGCGCCAGCAGCCGCCAGGGAAATCAGCCCCAGCATTTT; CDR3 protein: CASSRQGNQPQHF
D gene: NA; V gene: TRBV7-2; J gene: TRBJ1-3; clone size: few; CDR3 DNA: TGTGCCAGCAGAGAGGGCTCTGGAAACACCATATATTTT; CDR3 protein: CASREGSGNTIYF
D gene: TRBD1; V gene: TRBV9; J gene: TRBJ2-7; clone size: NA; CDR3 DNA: TGTGCCAGCAGCGCCCAGGGGGCATACGAGCAGTACTTC; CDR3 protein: CASSAQGAYEQYF
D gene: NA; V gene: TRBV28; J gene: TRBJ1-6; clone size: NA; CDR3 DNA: TGTGCCAGCAGTTCCCCCGACAGAGATTCACCCCTCCACTTT; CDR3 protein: CASSSPDRDSPLHF
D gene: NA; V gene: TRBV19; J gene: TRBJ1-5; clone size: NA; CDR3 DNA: TGTGCCAGTAGGGCCCCCGTAGGGGCCTATAGCAATCAGCCCCAGCATTTT; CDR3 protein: CASRAPVGAYSNQPQHF
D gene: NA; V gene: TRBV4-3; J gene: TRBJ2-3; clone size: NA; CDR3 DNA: TGCGCCAGCAGCCAAGAAGGGGCATCAGCTGATACGCAGTATTTT; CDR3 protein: CASSQEGASADTQYF
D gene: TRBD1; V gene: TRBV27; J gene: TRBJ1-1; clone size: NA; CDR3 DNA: TGTGCCAGCAGGCTACAGGGGCGCACTGAAGCTTTCTTT; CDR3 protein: CASRLQGRTEAFF
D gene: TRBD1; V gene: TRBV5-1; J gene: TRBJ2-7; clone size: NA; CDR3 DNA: TGCGCCAGCAGCTTCATTCAGGGGGCTAGGTCCTACGAGCAGTACTTC; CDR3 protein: CASSFIQGARSYEQYF
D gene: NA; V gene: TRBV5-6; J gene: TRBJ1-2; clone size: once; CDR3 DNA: TGTGCCAGCAGCACCCAGACCGGCGTGGGTGGCTACACCTTC; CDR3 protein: CASSTQTGVGGYTF